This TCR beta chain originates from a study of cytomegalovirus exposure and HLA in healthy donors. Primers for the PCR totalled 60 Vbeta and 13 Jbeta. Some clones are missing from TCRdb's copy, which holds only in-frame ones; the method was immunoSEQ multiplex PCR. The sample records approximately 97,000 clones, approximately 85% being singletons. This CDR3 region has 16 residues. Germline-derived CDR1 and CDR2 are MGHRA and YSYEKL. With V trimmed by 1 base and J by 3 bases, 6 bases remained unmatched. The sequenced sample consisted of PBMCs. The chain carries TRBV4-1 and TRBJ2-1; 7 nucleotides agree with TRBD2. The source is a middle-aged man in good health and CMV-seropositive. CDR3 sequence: CASSQGLQRGYNEQFF. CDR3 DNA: TGCGCCAGCAGCCAAGGTCTCCAGCGGGGCTACAATGAGCAGTTCTTC.